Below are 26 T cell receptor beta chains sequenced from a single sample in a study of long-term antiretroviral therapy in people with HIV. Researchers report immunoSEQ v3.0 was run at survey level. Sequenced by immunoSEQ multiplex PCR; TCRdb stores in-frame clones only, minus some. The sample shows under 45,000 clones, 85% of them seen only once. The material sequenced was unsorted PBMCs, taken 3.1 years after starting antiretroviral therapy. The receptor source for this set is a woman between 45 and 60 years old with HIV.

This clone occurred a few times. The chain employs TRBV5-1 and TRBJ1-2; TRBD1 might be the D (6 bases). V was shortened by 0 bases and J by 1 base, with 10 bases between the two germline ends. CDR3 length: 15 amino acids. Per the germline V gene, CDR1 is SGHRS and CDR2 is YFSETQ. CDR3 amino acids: CASSLDGQNNYGYTF. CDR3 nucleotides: TGCGCCAGCAGCTTGGATGGACAGAATAACTATGGCTACACCTTC.

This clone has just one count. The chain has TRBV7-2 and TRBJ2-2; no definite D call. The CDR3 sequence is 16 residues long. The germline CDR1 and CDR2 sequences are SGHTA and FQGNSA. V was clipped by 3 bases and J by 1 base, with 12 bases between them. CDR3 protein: CASSLGPILNTGELFF. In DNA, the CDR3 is TGTGCCAGCAGCTTGGGTCCTATACTGAACACCGGGGAGCTGTTTTTT.

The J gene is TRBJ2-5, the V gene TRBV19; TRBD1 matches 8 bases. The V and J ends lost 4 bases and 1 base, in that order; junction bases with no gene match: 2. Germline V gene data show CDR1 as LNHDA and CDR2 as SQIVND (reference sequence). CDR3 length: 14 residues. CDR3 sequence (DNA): TGTGCCAGTAGTAGGACAGGGTCCCAAGAGACCCAGTACTTC. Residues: CASSRTGSQETQYF.

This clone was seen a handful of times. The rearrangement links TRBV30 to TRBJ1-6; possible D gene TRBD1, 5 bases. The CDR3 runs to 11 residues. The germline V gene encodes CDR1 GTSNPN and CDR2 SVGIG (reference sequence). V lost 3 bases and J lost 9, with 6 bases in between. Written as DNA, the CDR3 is TGTGCCTGGAGCGGGGGTTCACCCCTCCACTTT. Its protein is CAWSGGSPLHF.

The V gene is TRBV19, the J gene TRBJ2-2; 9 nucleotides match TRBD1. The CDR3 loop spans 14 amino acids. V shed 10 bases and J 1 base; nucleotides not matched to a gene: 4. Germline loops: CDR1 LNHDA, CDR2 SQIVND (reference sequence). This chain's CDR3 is CATQGQGNTGELFF. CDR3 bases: TGTGCCACCCAGGGACAGGGGAACACCGGGGAGCTGTTTTTT. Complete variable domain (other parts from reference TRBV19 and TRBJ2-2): DGGITQSPKYLFRKEGQNVTLSCEQNLNHDAMYWYRQDPGQGLRLIYYSQIVNDFQKGDIAEGYSVSREKKESFPLTVTSAQKNPTAFYLCATQGQGNTGELFFGEGSRLTVL.

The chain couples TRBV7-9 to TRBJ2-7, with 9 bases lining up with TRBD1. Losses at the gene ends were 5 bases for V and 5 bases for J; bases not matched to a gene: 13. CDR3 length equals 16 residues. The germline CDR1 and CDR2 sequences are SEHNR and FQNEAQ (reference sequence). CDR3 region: CASSPPPGQGSHEQYF. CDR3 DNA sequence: TGTGCCAGCAGCCCCCCCCCGGGACAGGGTTCCCACGAGCAGTACTTC. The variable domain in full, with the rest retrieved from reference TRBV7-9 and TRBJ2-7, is DTGVSQNPRHKITKRGQNVTFRCDPISEHNRLYWYRQTLGQGPEFLTYFQNEAQLEKSRLLSDRFSAERPKGSFSTLEIQRTEQGDSAMYLCASSPPPGQGSHEQYFGPGTRLTVT.

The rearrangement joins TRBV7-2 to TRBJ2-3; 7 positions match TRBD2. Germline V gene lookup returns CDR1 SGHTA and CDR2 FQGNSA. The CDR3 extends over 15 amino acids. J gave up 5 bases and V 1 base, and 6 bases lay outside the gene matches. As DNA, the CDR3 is TGTGCCAGCAGCTTAGTTAGCGGGCCCCAAGATACGCAGTATTTT. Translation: CASSLVSGPQDTQYF. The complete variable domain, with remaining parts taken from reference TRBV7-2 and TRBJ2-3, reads GAGVSQSPSNKVTEKGKDVELRCDPISGHTALYWYRQSLGQGLEFLIYFQGNSAPDKSGLPSDRFSAERTGGSVSTLTIQRTQQEDSAVYLCASSLVSGPQDTQYFGPGTRLTVL.

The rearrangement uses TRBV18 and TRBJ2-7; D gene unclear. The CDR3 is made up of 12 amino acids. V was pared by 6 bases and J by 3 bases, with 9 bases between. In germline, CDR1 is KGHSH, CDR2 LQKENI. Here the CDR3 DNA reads TGTGCCAGCTCCCAGGACGACTACGAGCAGTACTTC. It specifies CASSQDDYEQYF.

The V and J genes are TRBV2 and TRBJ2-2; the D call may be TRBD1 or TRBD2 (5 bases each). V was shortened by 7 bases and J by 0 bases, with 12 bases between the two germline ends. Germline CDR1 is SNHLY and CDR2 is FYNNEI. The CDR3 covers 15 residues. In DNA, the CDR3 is TGTGCCAGCACCCAGGGACGGACGAACACCGGGGAGCTGTTTTTT. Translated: CASTQGRTNTGELFF.

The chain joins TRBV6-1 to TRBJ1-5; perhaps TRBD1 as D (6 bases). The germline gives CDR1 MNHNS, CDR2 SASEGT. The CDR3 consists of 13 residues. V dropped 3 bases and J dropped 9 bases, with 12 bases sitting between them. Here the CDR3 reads CASSDRGRMPQHF. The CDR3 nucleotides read TGTGCCAGCAGTGACAGGGGTCGTATGCCCCAGCATTTT.

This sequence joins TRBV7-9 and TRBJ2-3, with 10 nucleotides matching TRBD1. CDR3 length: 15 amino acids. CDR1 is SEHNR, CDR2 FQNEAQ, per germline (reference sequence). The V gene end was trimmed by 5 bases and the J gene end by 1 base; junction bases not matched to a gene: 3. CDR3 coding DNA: TGTGCCAGCAGCCCTGGACAGGGGGGCACAGATACGCAGTATTTT. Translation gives CASSPGQGGTDTQYF.

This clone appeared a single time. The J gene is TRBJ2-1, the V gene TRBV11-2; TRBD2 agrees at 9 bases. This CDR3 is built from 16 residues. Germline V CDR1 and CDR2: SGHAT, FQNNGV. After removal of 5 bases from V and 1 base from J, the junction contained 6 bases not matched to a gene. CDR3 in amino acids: CASSTPSGGSYNEQFF. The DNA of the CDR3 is TGTGCCAGCAGCACTCCGAGCGGGGGGTCCTACAATGAGCAGTTCTTC.

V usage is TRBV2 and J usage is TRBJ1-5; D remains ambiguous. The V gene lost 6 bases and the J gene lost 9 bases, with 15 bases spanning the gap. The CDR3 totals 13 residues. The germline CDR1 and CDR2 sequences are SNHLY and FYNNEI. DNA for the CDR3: TGTGCCAGCAGACCCGGAGCCCCTGCGCCCCAGCATTTT. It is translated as CASRPGAPAPQHF. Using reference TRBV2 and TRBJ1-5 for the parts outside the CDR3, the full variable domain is EPEVTQTPSHQVTQMGQEVILRCVPISNHLYFYWYRQILGQKVEFLVSFYNNEISEKSEIFDDQFSVERPDGSNFTLKIRSTKLEDSAMYFCASRPGAPAPQHFGDGTRLSIL.

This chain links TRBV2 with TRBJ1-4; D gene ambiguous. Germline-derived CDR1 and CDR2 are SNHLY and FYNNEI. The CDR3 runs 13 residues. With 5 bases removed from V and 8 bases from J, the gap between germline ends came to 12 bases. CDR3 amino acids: CASSTDQREKLFF. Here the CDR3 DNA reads TGTGCCAGCAGTACTGACCAGAGAGAAAAACTGTTTTTT.

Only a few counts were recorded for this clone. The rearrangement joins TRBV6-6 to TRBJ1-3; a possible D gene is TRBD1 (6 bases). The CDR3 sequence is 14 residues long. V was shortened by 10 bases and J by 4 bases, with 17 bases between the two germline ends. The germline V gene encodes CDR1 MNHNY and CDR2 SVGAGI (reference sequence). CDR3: CATSPGGFGNTIYF. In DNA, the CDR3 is TGTGCCACCTCTCCGGGGGGCTTCGGAAACACCATATATTTT.

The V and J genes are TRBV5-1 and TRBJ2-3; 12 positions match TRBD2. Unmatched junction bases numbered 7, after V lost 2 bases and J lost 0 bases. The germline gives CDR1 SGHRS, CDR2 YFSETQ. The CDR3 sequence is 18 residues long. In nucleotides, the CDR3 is TGCGCCAGCAGCTTTACTAGCGGGAGGCTACCTAGCACAGATACGCAGTATTTT. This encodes CASSFTSGRLPSTDTQYF.

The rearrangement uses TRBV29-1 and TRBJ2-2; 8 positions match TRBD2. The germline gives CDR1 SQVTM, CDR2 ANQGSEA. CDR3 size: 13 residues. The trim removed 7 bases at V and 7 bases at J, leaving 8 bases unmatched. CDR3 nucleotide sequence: TGCAGCGCTCGGGGGGGCGGTGACGGGGAGCTGTTTTTT. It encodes CSARGGGDGELFF.

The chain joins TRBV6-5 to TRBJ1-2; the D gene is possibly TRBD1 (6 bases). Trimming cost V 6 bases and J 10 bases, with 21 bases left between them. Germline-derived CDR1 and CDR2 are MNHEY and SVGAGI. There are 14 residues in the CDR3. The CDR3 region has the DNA TGTGCCAGCAGCCCGGCGGGGGCGACCCTACACTACACCTTC. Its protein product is CASSPAGATLHYTF.

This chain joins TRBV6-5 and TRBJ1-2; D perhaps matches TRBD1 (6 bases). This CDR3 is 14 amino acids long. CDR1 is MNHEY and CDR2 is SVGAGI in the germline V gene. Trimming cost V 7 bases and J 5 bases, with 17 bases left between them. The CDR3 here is CASTPQGGRYGYTF. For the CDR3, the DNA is TGTGCCAGCACCCCACAGGGCGGGAGGTATGGCTACACCTTC.

In DNA form, the CDR3 reads TGCGCCAGCAGCTCCGGGACAGGGGGCGAGTACGAGCAGTACTTC. This encodes CASSSGTGGEYEQYF. The V gene is TRBV5-1, the J gene TRBJ2-7; 12 bases align to TRBD1. V shed 3 bases, J shed 4 bases, and the junction held 5 bases outside the gene matches. The CDR3 has 15 residues. Germline V gives CDR1 SGHRS, CDR2 YFSETQ.

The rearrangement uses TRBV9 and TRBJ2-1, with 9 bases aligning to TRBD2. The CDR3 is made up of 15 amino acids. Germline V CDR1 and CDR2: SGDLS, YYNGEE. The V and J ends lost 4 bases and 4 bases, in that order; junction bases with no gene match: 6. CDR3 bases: TGTGCCAGCAGCCTGCTGACTAGCGGATACAATGAGCAGTTCTTC. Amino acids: CASSLLTSGYNEQFF.

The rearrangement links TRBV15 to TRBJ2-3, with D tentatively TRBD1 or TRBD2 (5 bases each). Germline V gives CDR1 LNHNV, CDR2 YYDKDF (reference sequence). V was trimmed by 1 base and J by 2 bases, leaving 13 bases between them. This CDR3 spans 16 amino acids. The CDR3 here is CATSRVGTAYTDTQYF. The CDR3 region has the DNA TGTGCCACCAGCAGAGTCGGGACCGCCTACACAGATACGCAGTATTTT. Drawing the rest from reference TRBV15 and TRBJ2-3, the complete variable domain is DAMVIQNPRYQVTQFGKPVTLSCSQTLNHNVMYWYQQKSSQAPKLLFHYYDKDFNNEADTPDNFQSRRPNTSFCFLDIRSPGLGDTAMYLCATSRVGTAYTDTQYFGPGTRLTVL.

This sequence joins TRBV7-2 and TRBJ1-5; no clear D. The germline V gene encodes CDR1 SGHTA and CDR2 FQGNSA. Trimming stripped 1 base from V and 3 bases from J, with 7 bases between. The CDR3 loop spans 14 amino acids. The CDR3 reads CASSLGRLNQPQHF. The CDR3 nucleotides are TGTGCCAGCAGCTTAGGACGCCTCAATCAGCCCCAGCATTTT.

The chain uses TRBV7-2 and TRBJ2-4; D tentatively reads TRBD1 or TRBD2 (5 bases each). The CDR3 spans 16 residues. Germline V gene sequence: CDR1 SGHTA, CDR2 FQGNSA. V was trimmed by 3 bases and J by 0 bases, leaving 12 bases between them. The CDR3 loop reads CASSFNSGLAKNIQYF. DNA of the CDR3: TGTGCCAGCAGCTTTAACTCGGGGCTAGCCAAAAACATTCAGTACTTC.

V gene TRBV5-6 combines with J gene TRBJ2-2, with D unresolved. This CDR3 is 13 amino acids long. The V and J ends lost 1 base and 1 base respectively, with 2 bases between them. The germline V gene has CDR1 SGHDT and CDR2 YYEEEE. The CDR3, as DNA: TGTGCCAGCAGCTTGCAGAACACCGGGGAGCTGTTTTTT. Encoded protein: CASSLQNTGELFF.

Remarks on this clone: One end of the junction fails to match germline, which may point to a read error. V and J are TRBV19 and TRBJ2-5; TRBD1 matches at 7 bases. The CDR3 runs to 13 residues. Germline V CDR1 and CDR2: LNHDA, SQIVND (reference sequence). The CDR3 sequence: CASSMDRQGTQYF. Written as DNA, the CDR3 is TGTGCCAGTAGTATGGACAGGCAAGGGACCCAGTACTTC.